The rows below give T cell receptor beta chains drawn from one sample of a study of blood T cell repertoires in COVID-19. The data were produced by immunoSEQ multiplex PCR, yet TCRdb's version contains in-frame clones alone and is incomplete. This sample has 130,000 to 150,000 clones; 81% occur once, and the top ten carry around 8.5%. Sequencing was done on a sample of peripheral blood. The origin of the receptors is a human donor in a cohort sampled during active COVID-19. Both conserved end residues are part of each CDR3. The D gene is left open where the match is weak. Expanded clones are given a class, and other clones once, few, many or no size at all.

>TRBV5-1|TRBD1|NA|15|TRBJ1-2
TGCGCCAGCAGCGGTGGGACAGCCCCTACCTATGGCTACACCTTC
CASSGGTAPTYGYTF
>TRBV5-1|TRBD2|NA|16|TRBJ2-5
TGCGCCAGCAGCTTAGGGACTAGCGGGAGTGTGGAGACCCAGTACTTC
CASSLGTSGSVETQYF
>TRBV2|TRBD1|NA|15|TRBJ2-7
TGTGCCAGCAGTGAGGGACAGGGGGCGTGGTACGAGCAGTACTTC
CASSEGQGAWYEQYF
>TRBV7-2|TRBD1|few|15|TRBJ2-5
TGTGCCAGCAGTCCAACCCCAGACAGGGGGCAAACCTCGTACTTC
CASSPTPDRGQTSYF
>TRBV7-2|NA|NA|15|TRBJ2-7
TGTGCCAGCAGCTTACAAGGAGGTAACTCCTACGAGCAGTACTTC
CASSLQGGNSYEQYF
>TRBV28|NA|NA|14|TRBJ1-6
TGTGCCAGCAGTAGGAGGGACGCCGGCTCACCCCTCCACTTT
CASSRRDAGSPLHF
>TRBV18|TRBD2|NA|17|TRBJ2-1
TGTGCCAGCTCATCAGTCGGGAGCGGGAGGGCCTGGAATGAGCAGTTCTTC
CASSSVGSGRAWNEQFF
>TRBV6-2/TRBV6-3|TRBD2|NA|18|TRBJ2-1
TGTGCCAGCAGTCAAGGGACTAGACGAAGCGTGTCCTACAATGAGCAGTTCTTC
CASSQGTRRSVSYNEQFF
>TRBV19|TRBD1|NA|13|TRBJ1-2
TGTGGCATATCCAGGGGGCCCGACTATGGCTACACCTTC
CGISRGPDYGYTF
>TRBV4-2|TRBD1|NA|13|TRBJ1-1
TGTGCCAGCAGCCAAGATGAGGACAGGGGAGCTTTCTTT
CASSQDEDRGAFF
>TRBV7-3|TRBD2|NA|15|TRBJ2-1
TGTGCCAGCAGCTTAACTAGCGGGGCCTACAATGAGCAGTTCTTC
CASSLTSGAYNEQFF
>TRBV7-2|TRBD1|NA|14|TRBJ2-3
TGTGCCAGCAGCTCACAGGGGGCAACAGATACGCAGTATTTT
CASSSQGATDTQYF
>TRBV3-1/TRBV3-2|NA|NA|17|TRBJ2-3
TGTGCCAGCAGCCAAGAAGTCCCTGGGCAGAGCACAGATACGCAGTATTTT
CASSQEVPGQSTDTQYF
>TRBV28|NA|NA|16|TRBJ1-6
TGTGCCAGCATTACTGCCAGGGGCTCCTATAATTCACCCCTCCACTTT
CASITARGSYNSPLHF
>TRBV28|NA|NA|14|TRBJ1-3
TGTGCCAGCATCGACAGGCGCTCTGGAAACACCATATATTTT
CASIDRRSGNTIYF
>TRBV11-2|TRBD1|NA|18|TRBJ1-4
TGTGCCAGCAGCACCTGGGACAGGGGGCTGGGAACTAATGAAAAACTGTTTTTT
CASSTWDRGLGTNEKLFF
>TRBV28|NA|NA|11|TRBJ1-1
TGTGCCAGCAGTTTGGGGGGAGGAGCTTTCTTT
CASSLGGGAFF
>TRBV18|NA|NA|16|TRBJ2-7
TGTGCCAGCTCACCTGAGGCTGAAGAAGGCCACTACGAGCAGTACTTC
CASSPEAEEGHYEQYF
>TRBV28|TRBD1|once|14|TRBJ2-7
TGTGCCAGCAGTAGAGGGGACAGGGGGCGTGAGCAGTACTTC
CASSRGDRGREQYF
>TRBV5-1|TRBD2|NA|18|TRBJ2-3
TGCGCCAGCAGCTCGGACAGGGGGACTAGCGGGGGCACAGATACGCAGTATTTT
CASSSDRGTSGGTDTQYF
>TRBV4-3|TRBD2|NA|17|TRBJ2-3
TGCGCCAGCAGCCAAGAGGGGACTAGCGGGAGCACAGATACGCAGTATTTT
CASSQEGTSGSTDTQYF
>TRBV4-1|NA|NA|14|TRBJ2-1
TGCGCCAGCAGCCAAGATCGACCGGGGGATGAGCAGTTCTTC
CASSQDRPGDEQFF
>TRBV10-3|TRBD2|NA|14|TRBJ2-3
TGTGCCATCAACGCGGGACTATCGGCAGATACGCAGTATTTT
CAINAGLSADTQYF
>TRBV6-5|NA|NA|15|TRBJ1-4
TGTGCCAGCAGTTACTCAACAGGGCTTAATGAAAAACTGTTTTTT
CASSYSTGLNEKLFF
>TRBV6-5|NA|NA|14|TRBJ2-1
TGTGCCAGCAGTCCCCCCGGGACATGGACTGAGCAGTTCTTC
CASSPPGTWTEQFF
>TRBV25-1|TRBD1|NA|16|TRBJ1-2
TGTGCCAGCAGTGAGCGTCCGGGCAGGGGGCCAAATGGCTACACCTTC
CASSERPGRGPNGYTF
>TRBV4-3|TRBD1|NA|14|TRBJ1-2
TGCGCCAGCAGAACGGGACAGGGTGGCTATGGCTACACCTTC
CASRTGQGGYGYTF
>TRBV5-6|TRBD1|few|14|TRBJ1-3
TGTGCCAGCAGGGTCAGGGGGCAAGGAAACACCATATATTTT
CASRVRGQGNTIYF
>TRBV4-2|NA|NA|14|TRBJ1-2
TGTGCCAGCAGCCAAGATCAGGGAGGCTATGGCTACACCTTC
CASSQDQGGYGYTF
>TRBV19|NA|few|17|TRBJ1-3
TGTGCCAGTAGTATTCCCCTGACAGAGAACTCTGGAAACACCATATATTTT
CASSIPLTENSGNTIYF
>TRBV28|NA|NA|15|TRBJ1-1
TGTGCCTGCCAGGGGTTGGGTTCTCAGAACACTGAAGCTTTCTTT
CACQGLGSQNTEAFF
>TRBV28|TRBD2|once|14|TRBJ2-5
TGTGCCAGCAGCTTAGCGGGAGCGGGAAAGACCCAGTACTTC
CASSLAGAGKTQYF
>TRBV28|NA|NA|12|TRBJ2-7
TGTGCCAGCAGACGTGGCCCCTACGAGCAGTACTTC
CASRRGPYEQYF
>TRBV4-1|TRBD1|NA|15|TRBJ1-5
TGCGCCAGCAGCCAATTTGGGACAGGGGATCAGCCCCAGCATTTT
CASSQFGTGDQPQHF
>TRBV7-3|NA|few|16|TRBJ2-2
TGTGCCAGCAGCTTAAGTTGGGTATCGAGCGCCGGGGAGCTGTTTTTT
CASSLSWVSSAGELFF
>TRBV7-2|NA|NA|15|TRBJ2-3
TGTGCCAGCAGCCCATGGATGGGGAGTTCAGATACGCAGTATTTT
CASSPWMGSSDTQYF
>TRBV18|TRBD2|NA|15|TRBJ2-3
TGTGCCAGCTCACAACTAGCGGGGGTCACAGATACGCAGTATTTT
CASSQLAGVTDTQYF